What follows describes a single TCR beta chain. The target antigen is unknown. TCRdb analysed the 5' RACE reads with MiXCR anew, one entry per CDR3 protein. The sample lists 400,000 to 450,000 distinct CDR3 sequences; under 20% were seen once. The data are from a study of T-cell memory formation after mild COVID-19. Study summary: Clusters were largely donor specific. General study results and limits: Pre-infection memory harbored some responding clones, suggesting cross-reactive memory joined. Contracting clones localized mainly to CM and EM when CD4+ and mainly to EMRA when CD8+.

Looked up from germline, CDR1 is KGHSH and CDR2 is LQKENI. The V end lost 3 bases, the J end lost 2 bases, and 8 bases lay between the germline ends. CDR3 length equals 13 residues. The rearrangement uses TRBV18 and TRBJ2-7; possibly TRBD2 for D (5 bases). This TCR was recovered from a man younger than 35 who had mild COVID-19 (a few samples of this study predate the infection). Cell type and time point are not known. The sequenced sample was PBMCs or a T cell subset sorted from them (not recorded which). The CDR3 reads CASSPSGAYEQYF. CDR3 DNA: TGTGCCAGCTCACCTTCCGGGGCCTACGAGCAGTACTTC.